This entry concerns a single T cell receptor (beta chain). The V and J ends lost 1 base and 5 bases, in that order; junction bases with no gene match: 1. Germline V lookup: CDR1 SGHNT, CDR2 YYREEE (reference sequence). The CDR3 sequence is 14 residues long. Assay used: immunoSEQ multiplex PCR; TCRdb lists only in-frame clones, some missing. The sample lists over 250,000 clones; 85% to 90% were seen once. These data are taken from a study of blood T cell repertoires in COVID-19. The sample consisted of peripheral blood. This sequence was found in a woman aged 50 to 65 with COVID-19, enrolled during active disease. The J gene is TRBJ2-7, the V gene TRBV5-4; TRBD2 matches 12 bases. CDR3 DNA sequence: TGTGCCAGCAGCTTGCTAGCGGGAGGGAACGAGCAGTACTTC. Residues: CASSLLAGGNEQYF.